The 10 T cell receptor beta chains presented below share a single source sample, sequenced in a study of blood T cells in healthy people across ages. Next came a second PCR, run for about 6 to 12 cycles, which used a sample-barcoded 5' primer along with a J-beta primer mix. TCRdb reprocessed the 5' RACE reads with MiXCR, giving one entry per CDR3 protein. The data hold roughly 1,500,000 distinct CDR3 sequences, with roughly 32% observed a single time. Material for sequencing was blood. The receptors stem from a young woman in good health.

The chain has TRBV9 and TRBJ2-3, with D hard to call. The CDR3 has 15 residues. Germline loops: CDR1 SGDLS, CDR2 YYNGEE. With 2 bases removed from V and 4 bases from J, the gap between germline ends came to 14 bases. The CDR3 spells CASSVSGVTADTQYF. For the CDR3, the DNA is TGTGCCAGCAGCGTTAGTGGAGTAACGGCAGATACGCAGTATTTT.

This chain links TRBV30 with TRBJ2-3; the D gene is possibly TRBD1 (6 bases). The CDR3 is made up of 13 amino acids. Trimming pared 6 bases from V and 1 base from J, leaving 11 bases between. Per germline, CDR1 GTSNPN and CDR2 SVGIG (reference sequence). CDR3 loop: CACRDIGTDTQYF. The DNA for the CDR3 is TGTGCCTGCCGGGACATTGGCACAGATACGCAGTATTTT.

This clonotype was found a few times. The V gene is TRBV13, the J gene TRBJ2-1; weak D call: TRBD2 (5 bases). Germline CDR1 is PRHDT and CDR2 is FYEKMQ (reference sequence). The CDR3 consists of 15 residues. V was trimmed by 3 bases and J by 7 bases, leaving 16 bases between them. CDR3 in amino acids: CASSLDSHRGNEQFF. The CDR3 nucleotides read TGTGCCAGCAGCTTGGACTCGCACAGAGGGAATGAGCAGTTCTTC.

CDR3 bases: TGTGCCAGCAGCCCAAGTTATAGCTATGGCTACACCTTC. Translation: CASSPSYSYGYTF. The V and J genes are TRBV4-2 and TRBJ1-2; D gene unclear. The V and J ends lost 4 bases and 4 bases respectively, with 10 bases between them. CDR1 is LGHNA, CDR2 YNFKEQ, per germline. CDR3 length: 13 amino acids.

The J gene is TRBJ2-3, the V gene TRBV20-1; D may be TRBD2 (5 bases). The CDR3 extends over 15 amino acids. V lost 0 bases, J lost 0 bases, and 10 bases lay in between. The germline gives CDR1 DFQATT, CDR2 SNEGSKA (reference sequence). CDR3: CSARELAISTDTQYF. In nucleotides, the CDR3 is TGCAGTGCTAGAGAGCTAGCTATAAGCACAGATACGCAGTATTTT.

This clonotype was observed a few times. The CDR3 spells CASFFYNEQFF. CDR3 DNA sequence: TGTGCCAGCTTCTTCTACAATGAGCAGTTCTTC. This chain uses TRBV25-1 with TRBJ2-1; D gene unclear. Germline values: CDR1 MGHDK, CDR2 SYGVNS. This CDR3 contains 11 residues. V was cut by 8 bases and J by 3 bases, with 5 bases left in between.

This clonotype was counted a few times. This chain uses TRBV11-1 with TRBJ2-1; 8 positions agree with TRBD2. CDR3 size: 16 residues. The V gene end was trimmed by 5 bases and the J gene end by 0 bases; junction bases not matched to a gene: 6. The germline V gene encodes CDR1 SGHAT and CDR2 FQDESV (reference sequence). The CDR3 sequence is CASSRSGGLSYNEQFF. The CDR3 nucleotides read TGTGCCAGCAGCCGCAGCGGGGGCCTCTCCTACAATGAGCAGTTCTTC. The full variable domain, with the rest looked up from reference TRBV11-1 and TRBJ2-1, is EAEVAQSPRYKITEKSQAVAFWCDPISGHATLYWYRQILGQGPELLVQFQDESVVDDSQLPKDRFSAERLKGVDSTLKIQPAELGDSAMYLCASSRSGGLSYNEQFFGPGTRLTVL.

With respect to this clonotype: One end of the junction varies from germline; a read error may be responsible. V is TRBV20-1 and J is TRBJ2-7; D not resolved. Germline V gene lookup returns CDR1 DFQATT and CDR2 SNEGSKA (reference sequence). The CDR3 sequence is 12 residues long. As DNA, the CDR3 is TGCAGTGCTGGAGACATGACCTACGAGCAGTACTTC. This encodes CSAGDMTYEQYF.

The chain employs TRBV20-1 and TRBJ2-3; 8 bases line up with TRBD2. The germline V gene encodes CDR1 DFQATT and CDR2 SNEGSKA (reference sequence). There are 15 residues in the CDR3. The junction had 5 bases not matched to a gene; V was cut back by 3 bases and J by 0 bases. The CDR3 loop reads CSASSIAGSTDTQYF. CDR3 coding DNA: TGCAGTGCTAGTTCCATAGCGGGGAGCACAGATACGCAGTATTTT.

The chain employs TRBV3-1 and TRBJ2-5, with 7 bases matching TRBD2. The DNA matches TRBJ2-7 better at its end, which makes the J call doubtful. The CDR3 contains 17 residues. CDR1 LGHDT and CDR2 YNNKEL come from the germline V gene (reference sequence). The CDR3 loop reads CASSQTVGTIGSDEQYF. The CDR3, as DNA: TGTGCCAGCAGCCAAACTGTTGGGACTATCGGGAGCGACGAGCAGTACTTC.